This TCR beta chain was sequenced in a study of CD4+ T cells in melanoma. Study-level findings and limits: CD8+ T cell, macrophage and B cell function reportedly correlated with neoantigen-specific CD4+ T cells. Diverse differentiation states were reported for melanoma neoantigen-specific CD4+ T cells.

Germline lookup yields CDR1 SQVTM and CDR2 ANQGSEA. The V end lost 3 bases, the J end lost 3 bases, and 11 bases lay between the germline ends. This CDR3 spans 13 amino acids. Of note for this clone: Its antigen is currently unknown.

TCRdb's table, derived via immunoSEQ multiplex PCR, lists solely in-frame clones and lacks some. The data show some 110,000 clones, 92% seen once. The specimen sequenced was peripheral blood. The sequence was obtained from a human donor with melanoma. The genes are TRBV29-1 and TRBJ2-5, with D possibly being TRBD2 (5 bases). CDR3 in amino acids: CSVEWTGKETQYF. In DNA, the CDR3 is TGCAGCGTTGAGTGGACTGGGAAAGAGACCCAGTACTTC.